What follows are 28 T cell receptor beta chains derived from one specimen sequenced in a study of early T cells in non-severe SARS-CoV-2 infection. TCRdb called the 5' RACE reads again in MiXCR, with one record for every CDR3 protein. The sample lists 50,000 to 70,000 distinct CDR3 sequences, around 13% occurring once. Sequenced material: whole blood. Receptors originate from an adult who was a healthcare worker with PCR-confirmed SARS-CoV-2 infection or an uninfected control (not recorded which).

The CDR3 is CASSLADNFSPLHF. The CDR3 DNA sequence: TGCGCCAGCAGCTTGGCCGACAACTTTTCACCCCTCCACTTT. The V call is TRBV5-1, the J call TRBJ1-6; D is ambiguous. This CDR3 is 14 amino acids long. Germline CDR1 and CDR2: SGHRS and YFSETQ. Trimming stripped 0 bases from V and 9 bases from J, with 10 bases between.

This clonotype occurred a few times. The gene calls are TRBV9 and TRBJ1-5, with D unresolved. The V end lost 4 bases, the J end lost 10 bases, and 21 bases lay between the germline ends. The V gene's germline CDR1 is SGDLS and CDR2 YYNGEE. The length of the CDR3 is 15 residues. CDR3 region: CASSRGPEWGRPQHF. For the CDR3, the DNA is TGTGCCAGCAGCCGCGGGCCGGAATGGGGTAGACCCCAGCATTTT.

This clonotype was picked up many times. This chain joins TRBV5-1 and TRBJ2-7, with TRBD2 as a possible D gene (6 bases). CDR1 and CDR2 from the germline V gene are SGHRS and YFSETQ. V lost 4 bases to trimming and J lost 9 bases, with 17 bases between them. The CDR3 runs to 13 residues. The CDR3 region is CASSEGRGLPQYF. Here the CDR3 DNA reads TGCGCCAGCAGCGAAGGAAGGGGACTTCCGCAGTACTTC.

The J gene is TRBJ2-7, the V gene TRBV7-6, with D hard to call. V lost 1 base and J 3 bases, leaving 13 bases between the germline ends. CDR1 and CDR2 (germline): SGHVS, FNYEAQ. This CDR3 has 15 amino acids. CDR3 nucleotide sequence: TGTGCCAGCAGCTTAGTTGCAGGATTGAACTACGAGCAGTACTTC. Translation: CASSLVAGLNYEQYF.

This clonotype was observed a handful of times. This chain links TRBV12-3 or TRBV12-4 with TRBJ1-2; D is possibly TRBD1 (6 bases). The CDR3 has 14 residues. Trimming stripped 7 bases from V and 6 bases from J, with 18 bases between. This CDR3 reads CASNPGTRRDGYTF. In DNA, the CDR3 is TGTGCCAGCAATCCAGGGACACGACGGGATGGCTACACCTTC.

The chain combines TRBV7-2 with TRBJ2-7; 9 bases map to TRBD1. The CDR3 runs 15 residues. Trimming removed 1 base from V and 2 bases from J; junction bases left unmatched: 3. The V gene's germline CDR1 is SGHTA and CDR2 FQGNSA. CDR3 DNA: TGTGCCAGCAGCTTAGGACAGGGGGGAACCTACGAGCAGTACTTC. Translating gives CASSLGQGGTYEQYF.

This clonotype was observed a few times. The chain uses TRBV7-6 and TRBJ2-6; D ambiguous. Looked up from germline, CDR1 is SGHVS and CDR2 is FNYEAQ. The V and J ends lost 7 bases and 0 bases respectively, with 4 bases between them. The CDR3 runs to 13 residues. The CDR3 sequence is CASTYSGANVLTF. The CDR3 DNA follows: TGTGCCAGCACCTACTCTGGGGCCAACGTCCTGACTTTC.

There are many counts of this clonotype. CDR3 protein: CASRAAASGNSYEQYF. The CDR3 DNA follows: TGTGCCAGCAGGGCCGCAGCTAGCGGTAACTCCTACGAGCAGTACTTC. The chain employs TRBV28 and TRBJ2-7; 7 nucleotides align to TRBD2. Germline lookup yields CDR1 MDHEN and CDR2 SYDVKM. Unmatched junction bases numbered 11, after V lost 6 bases and J lost 0 bases. CDR3 size: 16 residues.

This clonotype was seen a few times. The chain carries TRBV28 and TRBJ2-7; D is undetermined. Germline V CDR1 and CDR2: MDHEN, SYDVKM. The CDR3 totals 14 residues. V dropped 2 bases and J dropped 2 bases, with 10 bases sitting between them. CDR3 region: CASSLPTAAYEQYF. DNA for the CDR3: TGTGCCAGCAGTTTACCAACGGCTGCCTACGAGCAGTACTTC.

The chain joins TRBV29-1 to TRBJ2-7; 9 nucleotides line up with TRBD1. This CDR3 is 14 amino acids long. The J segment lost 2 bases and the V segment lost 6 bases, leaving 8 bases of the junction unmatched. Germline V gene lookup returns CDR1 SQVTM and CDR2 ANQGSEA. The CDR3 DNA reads TGCAGCGTATGCGGGGACAGGGAACCCTACGAGCAGTACTTC. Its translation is CSVCGDREPYEQYF.

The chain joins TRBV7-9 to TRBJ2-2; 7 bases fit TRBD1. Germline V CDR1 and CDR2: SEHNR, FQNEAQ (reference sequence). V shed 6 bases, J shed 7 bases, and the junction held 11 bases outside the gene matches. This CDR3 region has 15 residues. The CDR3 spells CASSSTGAVFGELFF. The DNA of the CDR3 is TGTGCCAGCAGTTCCACAGGGGCGGTGTTCGGGGAGCTGTTTTTT.

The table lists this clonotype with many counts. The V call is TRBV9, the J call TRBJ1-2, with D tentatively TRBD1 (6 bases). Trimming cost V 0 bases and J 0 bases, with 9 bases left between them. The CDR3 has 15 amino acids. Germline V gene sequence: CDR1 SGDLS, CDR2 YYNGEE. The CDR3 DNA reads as TGTGCCAGCAGCGTAGGGACAGTAGCTAACTATGGCTACACCTTC. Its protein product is CASSVGTVANYGYTF.

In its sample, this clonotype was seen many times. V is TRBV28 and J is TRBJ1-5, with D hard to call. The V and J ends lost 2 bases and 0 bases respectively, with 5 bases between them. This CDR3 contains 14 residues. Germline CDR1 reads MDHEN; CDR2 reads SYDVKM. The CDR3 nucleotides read TGTGCCAGCAGTTTAACCGGTAGCAATCAGCCCCAGCATTTT. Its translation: CASSLTGSNQPQHF.

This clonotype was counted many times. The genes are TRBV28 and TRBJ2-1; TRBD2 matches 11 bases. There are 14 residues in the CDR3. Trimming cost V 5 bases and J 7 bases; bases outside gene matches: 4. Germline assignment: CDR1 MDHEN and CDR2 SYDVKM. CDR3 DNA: TGTGCCAGCAGTCCTCCTAGCGGGAGGAATGAGCAGTTCTTC. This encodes CASSPPSGRNEQFF.

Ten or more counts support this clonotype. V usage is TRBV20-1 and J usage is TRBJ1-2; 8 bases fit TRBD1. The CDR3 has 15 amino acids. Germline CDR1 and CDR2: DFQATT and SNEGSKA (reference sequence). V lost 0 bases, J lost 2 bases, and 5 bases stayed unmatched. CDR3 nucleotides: TGCAGTGCTAGAGAGTGGCAGGGGGCGAACTATGGCTACACCTTC. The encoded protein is CSAREWQGANYGYTF.

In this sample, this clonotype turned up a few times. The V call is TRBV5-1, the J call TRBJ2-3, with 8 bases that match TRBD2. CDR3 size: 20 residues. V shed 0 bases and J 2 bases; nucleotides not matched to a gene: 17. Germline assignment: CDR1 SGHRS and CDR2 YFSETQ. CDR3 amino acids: CASSLARAGARRTHTDTQYF. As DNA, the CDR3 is TGCGCCAGCAGCTTGGCGCGAGCGGGGGCCCGGAGGACCCACACAGATACGCAGTATTTT.

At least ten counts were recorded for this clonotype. CDR3 sequence: CASRLTGLVTEAFF. In nucleotides, the CDR3 is TGTGCCAGCAGATTGACAGGGTTGGTCACTGAAGCTTTCTTT. This rearrangement joins TRBV6-2 or TRBV6-3 to TRBJ1-1; TRBD1 matches 7 bases. This CDR3 is 14 amino acids long. V shed 6 bases, J shed 4 bases, and the junction held 8 bases outside the gene matches. Germline V CDR1 and CDR2: MNHEY, SVGEGT.

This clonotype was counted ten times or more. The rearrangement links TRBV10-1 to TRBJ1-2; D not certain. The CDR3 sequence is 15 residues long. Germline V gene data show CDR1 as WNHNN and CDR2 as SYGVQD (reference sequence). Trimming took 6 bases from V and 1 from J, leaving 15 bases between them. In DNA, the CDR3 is TGCGCCAGCAGGGACTTTGATAAGAATAACTATGGCTACACCTTC. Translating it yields CASRDFDKNNYGYTF.

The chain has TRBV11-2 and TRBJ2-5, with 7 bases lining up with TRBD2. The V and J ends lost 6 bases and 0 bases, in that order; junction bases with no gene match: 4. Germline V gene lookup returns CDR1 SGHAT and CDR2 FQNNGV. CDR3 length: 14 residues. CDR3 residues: CASSSRGYQETQYF. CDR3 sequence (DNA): TGTGCCAGCAGTTCGCGGGGGTACCAAGAGACCCAGTACTTC.

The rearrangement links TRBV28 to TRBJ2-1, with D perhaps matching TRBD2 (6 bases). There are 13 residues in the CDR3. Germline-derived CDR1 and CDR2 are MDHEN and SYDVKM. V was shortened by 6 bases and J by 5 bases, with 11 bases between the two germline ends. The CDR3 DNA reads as TGTGCCAGCAGACCACGCGGGGACAATGAGCAGTTCTTC. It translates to CASRPRGDNEQFF.

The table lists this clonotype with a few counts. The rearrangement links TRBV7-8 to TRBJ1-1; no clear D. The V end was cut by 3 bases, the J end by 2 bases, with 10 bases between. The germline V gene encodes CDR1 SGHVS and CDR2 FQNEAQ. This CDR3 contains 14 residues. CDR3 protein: CASSLENINTEAFF. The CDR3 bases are TGTGCCAGCAGCTTGGAAAACATTAACACTGAAGCTTTCTTT.

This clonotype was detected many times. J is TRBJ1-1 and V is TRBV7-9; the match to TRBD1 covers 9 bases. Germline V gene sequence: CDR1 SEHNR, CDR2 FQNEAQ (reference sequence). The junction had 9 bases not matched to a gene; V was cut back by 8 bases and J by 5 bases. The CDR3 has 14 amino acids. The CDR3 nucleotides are TGTGCCAGCTACAAGGGACAGGGTTTGACTGAAGCTTTCTTT. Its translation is CASYKGQGLTEAFF.

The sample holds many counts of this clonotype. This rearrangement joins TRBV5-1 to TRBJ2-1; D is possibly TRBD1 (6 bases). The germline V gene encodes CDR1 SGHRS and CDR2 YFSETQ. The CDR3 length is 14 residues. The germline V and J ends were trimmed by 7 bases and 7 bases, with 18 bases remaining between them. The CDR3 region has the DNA TGCGCCAGCGCGAAGGCGGCAGGGGTGAATGAGCAGTTCTTC. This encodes CASAKAAGVNEQFF.

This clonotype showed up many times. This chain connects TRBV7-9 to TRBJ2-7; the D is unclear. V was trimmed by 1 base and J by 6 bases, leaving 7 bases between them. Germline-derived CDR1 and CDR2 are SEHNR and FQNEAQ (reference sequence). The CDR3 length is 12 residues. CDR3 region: CASSLVPREQYF. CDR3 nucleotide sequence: TGTGCCAGCAGCTTAGTCCCCCGCGAGCAGTACTTC.

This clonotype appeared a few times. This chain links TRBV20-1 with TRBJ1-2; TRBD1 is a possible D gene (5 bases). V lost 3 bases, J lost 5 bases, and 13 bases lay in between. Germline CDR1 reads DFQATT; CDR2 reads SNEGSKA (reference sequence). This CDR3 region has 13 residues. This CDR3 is CSASRDVVYGYTF. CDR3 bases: TGCAGTGCTAGCCGGGACGTAGTTTATGGCTACACCTTC.

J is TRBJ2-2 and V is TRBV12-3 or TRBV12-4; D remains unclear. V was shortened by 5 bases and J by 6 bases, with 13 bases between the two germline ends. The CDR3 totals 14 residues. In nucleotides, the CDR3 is TGTGCCAGCAGTCCCACCCGGCCTTCCGGGGAGCTGTTTTTT. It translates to CASSPTRPSGELFF.

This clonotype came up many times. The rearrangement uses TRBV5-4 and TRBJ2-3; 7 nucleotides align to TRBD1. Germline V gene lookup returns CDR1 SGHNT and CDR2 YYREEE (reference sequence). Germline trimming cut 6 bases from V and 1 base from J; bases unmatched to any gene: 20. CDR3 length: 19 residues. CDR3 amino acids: CASTLEVPPGQEGTDTQYF. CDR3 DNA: TGTGCCAGCACCCTGGAGGTCCCCCCTGGACAGGAGGGCACAGATACGCAGTATTTT.

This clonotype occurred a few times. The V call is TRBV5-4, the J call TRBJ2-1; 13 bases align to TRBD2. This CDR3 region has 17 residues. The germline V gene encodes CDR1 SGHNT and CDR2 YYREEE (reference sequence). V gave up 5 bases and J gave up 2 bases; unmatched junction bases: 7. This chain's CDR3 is CASRRTSGSAPYNEQFF. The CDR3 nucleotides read TGTGCCAGCAGGCGGACTAGCGGGAGTGCCCCCTACAATGAGCAGTTCTTC.